The rows below give T cell receptor beta chains drawn from one sample of a study of T-cell memory formation after mild COVID-19. From the 5' RACE reads, TCRdb called clonotypes with MiXCR, one entry per CDR3 protein. The table lists a few hundred thousand distinct CDR3 sequences, roughly a quarter of them singletons. Sequenced material: PBMCs or a T cell subset sorted from them (not recorded which). The receptors were sampled from an adult woman who had mild COVID-19 (a few samples of this study predate the infection). Cell type and time point are not known. Both conserved end residues are part of each CDR3. Fields, in order: V gene, D gene, clone size, J gene, CDR3 protein, CDR3 DNA. D genes are given only for firm matches. For some rows the clone size is stated as once, few or many, or as a class when expanded; others skip it.

v_gene: TRBV3-1; d_gene: -; abundance: -; j_gene: TRBJ1-1; CDR3aa: CASSQEGDTEAFF; CDR3nt: TGTGCCAGCAGCCAAGAAGGGGACACTGAAGCTTTCTTT
v_gene: TRBV24-1; d_gene: -; abundance: -; j_gene: TRBJ2-2; CDR3aa: CATSDSGPTGELFF; CDR3nt: TGTGCCACCAGTGATTCGGGGCCCACCGGGGAGCTGTTTTTT
v_gene: TRBV20-1; d_gene: TRBD2; abundance: many; j_gene: TRBJ2-1; CDR3aa: CSARDWLAGVGEQFF; CDR3nt: TGCAGTGCTAGAGATTGGCTAGCGGGAGTGGGTGAGCAGTTCTTC
v_gene: TRBV12-3/TRBV12-4; d_gene: -; abundance: -; j_gene: TRBJ2-3; CDR3aa: CASSFWQGPNADTQYF; CDR3nt: TGTGCCAGCAGTTTTTGGCAGGGGCCAAATGCAGATACGCAGTATTTT
v_gene: TRBV7-9; d_gene: -; abundance: few; j_gene: TRBJ2-6; CDR3aa: CASSSPEAPNVLTF; CDR3nt: TGTGCCAGCAGCTCCCCGGAGGCCCCGAACGTCCTGACTTTC
v_gene: TRBV2; d_gene: -; abundance: few; j_gene: TRBJ1-5; CDR3aa: CASKVQPGSNQPQHF; CDR3nt: TGTGCCAGCAAGGTACAACCAGGGAGCAATCAGCCCCAGCATTTT
v_gene: TRBV21-1; d_gene: -; abundance: few; j_gene: TRBJ1-3; CDR3aa: CASSKKEGLSSGNTIYF; CDR3nt: TGTGCCAGCAGCAAGAAAGAGGGGCTCTCCTCTGGAAACACCATATATTTT
v_gene: TRBV15; d_gene: -; abundance: few; j_gene: TRBJ2-3; CDR3aa: CATSSSGVRYTDTQYF; CDR3nt: TGTGCCACCAGCAGCTCGGGGGTACGATACACAGATACGCAGTATTTT
v_gene: TRBV18; d_gene: -; abundance: -; j_gene: TRBJ1-1; CDR3aa: CASSPGHMNTEAFF; CDR3nt: TGTGCCAGCTCACCGGGACACATGAACACTGAAGCTTTCTTT
v_gene: TRBV5-1; d_gene: -; abundance: -; j_gene: TRBJ2-5; CDR3aa: CASSSNSGIKRETQYF; CDR3nt: TGCGCCAGCAGCTCCAACTCCGGGATTAAAAGGGAGACCCAGTACTTC
v_gene: TRBV5-1; d_gene: -; abundance: -; j_gene: TRBJ2-7; CDR3aa: CASSYAGSSYEQYF; CDR3nt: TGCGCCAGCAGCTACGCAGGTAGCTCCTACGAGCAGTACTTC
v_gene: TRBV29-1; d_gene: -; abundance: few; j_gene: TRBJ2-3; CDR3aa: CSVGGGQGQIDTQYF; CDR3nt: TGCAGCGTTGGGGGCGGCCAGGGGCAGATAGATACGCAGTATTTT
v_gene: TRBV5-1; d_gene: -; abundance: -; j_gene: TRBJ2-7; CDR3aa: CASSLGAGLHPLEQYF; CDR3nt: TGCGCCAGCAGCTTGGGTGCGGGACTCCACCCGCTCGAGCAGTACTTC
v_gene: TRBV30; d_gene: -; abundance: -; j_gene: TRBJ1-5; CDR3aa: CAWSRVSNQPQHF; CDR3nt: TGTGCCTGGAGTCGGGTTAGCAATCAGCCCCAGCATTTT
v_gene: TRBV7-8; d_gene: TRBD2; abundance: -; j_gene: TRBJ2-1; CDR3aa: CASSLRKRESSYNEQFF; CDR3nt: TGTGCCAGCAGCTTAAGGAAGCGGGAGAGCTCCTACAATGAGCAGTTCTTC
v_gene: TRBV29-1; d_gene: TRBD1; abundance: -; j_gene: TRBJ1-2; CDR3aa: CSVERGDSKFYGYTF; CDR3nt: TGCAGCGTTGAACGGGGGGACAGCAAGTTCTATGGCTACACCTTC
v_gene: TRBV13; d_gene: -; abundance: -; j_gene: TRBJ1-2; CDR3aa: CASSQTAGIYGYTF; CDR3nt: TGTGCCAGCAGCCAGACGGCAGGGATCTATGGCTACACCTTC
v_gene: TRBV5-1; d_gene: -; abundance: -; j_gene: TRBJ2-1; CDR3aa: CASSLAIGDEQFF; CDR3nt: TGCGCCAGCAGCCTCGCGATTGGGGATGAGCAGTTCTTC
v_gene: TRBV5-6; d_gene: -; abundance: -; j_gene: TRBJ2-5; CDR3aa: CASRTQETQYF; CDR3nt: TGTGCCAGCAGGACCCAAGAGACCCAGTACTTC
v_gene: TRBV12-3/TRBV12-4; d_gene: TRBD1; abundance: -; j_gene: TRBJ1-2; CDR3aa: CASTTGVFYGYTF; CDR3nt: TGTGCCAGCACCACAGGGGTGTTCTATGGCTACACCTTC
v_gene: TRBV7-9; d_gene: -; abundance: -; j_gene: TRBJ1-1; CDR3aa: CASSLGRVAEAFF; CDR3nt: TGTGCCAGCAGCTTAGGGAGGGTAGCTGAAGCTTTCTTT
v_gene: TRBV7-2; d_gene: TRBD2; abundance: few; j_gene: TRBJ2-4; CDR3aa: CASSPFVSGRVAKNIQYF; CDR3nt: TGTGCCAGCAGCCCCTTCGTTAGCGGGAGGGTAGCCAAAAACATTCAGTACTTC
v_gene: TRBV2; d_gene: -; abundance: -; j_gene: TRBJ2-7; CDR3aa: CASSEEPSAPYEQYF; CDR3nt: TGTGCCAGCAGTGAAGAGCCCAGTGCGCCCTACGAGCAGTACTTC
v_gene: TRBV6-5; d_gene: -; abundance: few; j_gene: TRBJ2-7; CDR3aa: CASSYSTAYEQYF; CDR3nt: TGTGCCAGCAGTTACTCGACGGCCTACGAGCAGTACTTC
v_gene: TRBV7-8; d_gene: TRBD2; abundance: few; j_gene: TRBJ2-3; CDR3aa: CASSLPLGGADRTDTQYF; CDR3nt: TGTGCCAGCAGCTTACCCCTCGGGGGGGCAGACCGCACAGATACGCAGTATTTT
v_gene: TRBV14; d_gene: -; abundance: few; j_gene: TRBJ2-3; CDR3aa: CASSQEWRGPDTQYF; CDR3nt: TGTGCCAGCAGCCAAGAATGGAGGGGGCCTGATACGCAGTATTTT
v_gene: TRBV5-1; d_gene: -; abundance: few; j_gene: TRBJ1-5; CDR3aa: CASSLSGGDGNQPQHF; CDR3nt: TGCGCCAGCAGCCTCTCTGGGGGGGACGGCAATCAGCCCCAGCATTTT
v_gene: TRBV2; d_gene: -; abundance: -; j_gene: TRBJ2-3; CDR3aa: CASSENSAGGPTDTQYF; CDR3nt: TGTGCCAGCAGTGAAAACTCGGCAGGAGGACCTACAGATACGCAGTATTTT
v_gene: TRBV7-9; d_gene: -; abundance: -; j_gene: TRBJ1-1; CDR3aa: CASSLGGSSGGTEAFF; CDR3nt: TGTGCCAGCAGCTTAGGGGGAAGTTCCGGGGGCACTGAAGCTTTCTTT
v_gene: TRBV7-2; d_gene: -; abundance: -; j_gene: TRBJ1-1; CDR3aa: CASSPYNGVTEAFF; CDR3nt: TGTGCCAGCAGCCCTTATAACGGGGTCACTGAAGCTTTCTTT
v_gene: TRBV18; d_gene: -; abundance: many; j_gene: TRBJ2-2; CDR3aa: CASSPQGNTGELFF; CDR3nt: TGTGCCAGCAGCCCACAGGGGAACACCGGGGAGCTGTTTTTT
v_gene: TRBV6-2/TRBV6-3; d_gene: TRBD2; abundance: -; j_gene: TRBJ2-1; CDR3aa: CASSPVSGRPYNEQFF; CDR3nt: TGTGCCAGCAGTCCCGTTAGCGGGAGGCCCTACAATGAGCAGTTCTTC
v_gene: TRBV7-7; d_gene: TRBD1; abundance: -; j_gene: TRBJ2-2; CDR3aa: CASSSGQYTGELFF; CDR3nt: TGTGCTAGCAGCTCGGGACAGTACACCGGGGAGCTGTTTTTT